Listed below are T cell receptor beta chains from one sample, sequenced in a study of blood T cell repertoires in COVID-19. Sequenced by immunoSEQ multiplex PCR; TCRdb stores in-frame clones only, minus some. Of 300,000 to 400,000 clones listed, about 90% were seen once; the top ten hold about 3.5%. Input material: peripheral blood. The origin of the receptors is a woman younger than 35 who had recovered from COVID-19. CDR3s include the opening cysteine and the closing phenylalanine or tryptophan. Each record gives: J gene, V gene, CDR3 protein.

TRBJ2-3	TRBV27	CASSPLLGLAGTDTQYF
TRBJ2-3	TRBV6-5	CASSYGAEDTQYF
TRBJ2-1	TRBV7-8	CASSLGVPRTEHYNEQFF
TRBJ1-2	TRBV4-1	CASSPETGNPSGYTF
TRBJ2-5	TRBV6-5	CASSYRHPIQETQYF
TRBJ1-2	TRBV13	CASSWVTGPIPAYGYTF
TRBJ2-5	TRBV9	CASSTTSRETQYF
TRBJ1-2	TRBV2	CASRLTDYYGYTF
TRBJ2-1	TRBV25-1	CASSDPSGGTYNEQFF
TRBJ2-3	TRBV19	CASGTGGTDTQYF
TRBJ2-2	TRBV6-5	CASSTLNTGGELFF
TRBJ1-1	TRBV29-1	CSVETGRDTEAFF
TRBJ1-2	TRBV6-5	CASSRQGADYGYTF
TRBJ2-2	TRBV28	CASSLNRARWNTGELFF
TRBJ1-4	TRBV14	CASSRRTGLREKLFF
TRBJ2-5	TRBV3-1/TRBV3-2	CATQGLADPKGQETQYF
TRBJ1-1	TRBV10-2	CATAKDSYAEAFF
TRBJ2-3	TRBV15	CATKGQILTDTQYF
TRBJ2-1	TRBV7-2	CASSLVAGGRQGVRGEQFF
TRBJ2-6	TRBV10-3	CARGAGRAPGANVLTF